This TCR beta chain is from a study of cytomegalovirus exposure and HLA in healthy donors (dated by TCRdb to the late 2010s). Notes on the research overall: According to an earlier analysis of a few hundred of the donors, about 170 million T cells yielded 120 million or so unique TCR beta sequences and approximately 300 Gb of sequence data. High-throughput TCR immunosequencing, statistical association of individual TCRs with disease status, and machine learning were combined to predict cytomegalovirus infection status. In a later genetic analysis, genome-wide SNP genotypes for about three fifths of the roughly 670 donors were used, and that subset was treated as a discovery cohort. An early release that covered around 590 HLA-typed donors contained around 330 gigabases of sequencing data and tens of millions of unique TCR sequences. All discovery cohort repertoires had been generated on a single sequencing platform. The study used immunosequencing to profile the T cell repertoires of approximately 690 subjects and linked those repertoires to cytomegalovirus serostatus. Among over 350 genotyped donors of the cohort, an average of approximately 240,000 unique TCR beta nucleotide sequences were sequenced per donor, roughly 20% of them non-productive. Rather than drawing on any new phenotypic data, the later analysis identified candidate immune exposures from TCR beta sequences and the way those sequences occurred across donors. Donor age, sex, ethnicity and CMV serostatus were compiled alongside the repertoire data. Typing coverage differed by locus: A, B, C, DRB1 and DQB1 were typed in roughly 629-630 donors, DQA1 in about 560, DPA1 in 600 to 610, and DPB1 in 400 to 490. Four or five DR-DQ haplotypes were handled as single units for association and clustering, since linkage in the cohort was strong. A later analysis re-examined previously published TCR beta repertoires from more than 650 donors and added high-resolution HLA genotyping to investigate patterns of TCR occurrence. In an earlier analysis of a few hundred of the donors, high-throughput TCR beta sequencing was used to judge whether each TCR beta V gene segment behaved as functional or pseudogenic. The study aimed to test whether signatures of past pathogen exposure could be identified by cataloging public T cell receptors. The genetic ancestry cluster associated with self-reported Caucasian donors included 81% of the 398 genotyped donors. HLA typing included class I and class II loci at four-digit resolution. Besides the first cohort of 666 subjects, a separate validation cohort made up of 120 or so different subjects was used. On the study overall, not on this receptor specifically: Cytomegalovirus status was reported to be diagnosed by the classifier with high specificity and sensitivity in both the original and validation cohorts. A later analysis associated about 17,000 TCR beta sequences with specific HLA alleles at a false discovery rate of 0.05. Strong co-occurrence of HLA alleles, especially DR and DQ, made assigning TCR associations to individual alleles difficult. A later genetic analysis associated a missense DCLRE1C variant with V-gene and J-gene trimming of TCR beta chains, and an independent cohort replicated the association. Some IMGT-functional V segments, including TRBV6-2 and TRBV6-3, could not be distinguished by the 87-base-pair reads and were therefore excluded. The authors suggested that the approach could potentially be extended to other disease states and immunological phenotypes. Linkage disequilibrium might explain the correlated functional status among segregating V segments, but an unknown experimental factor could not be excluded. The presence/absence analyses assumed that sequencing depth was roughly uniform across donors, and that assumption may not be true. Because HLA typing was unavailable for some donors at each locus, only the typed subset was used in association tests. A later analysis found that most CMV-associated TCR beta chains appeared HLA-restricted, with HLA associations seemingly driven largely by CMV exposure. The only immune exposure information available for the cohort was CMV serostatus. Because counts were too low, about 17 rarely observed V segments, including chromosome 9 orphons, were excluded from the earlier analysis of fewer than 650 of the donors. Only TCR beta chains were sequenced in this cohort, and the absence of alpha or paired-chain data limited detectable features. A further reported finding was that TCR beta sequences accurately predicted the HLA-A and HLA-B alleles for most subjects in the first cohort. According to a later analysis, parvovirus B19, influenza, CMV and Epstein-Barr virus appeared linked to several top co-occurrence clusters. In a later analysis, HLA-associated TCR beta chains were found to be more clonally expanded and to have lower generation probabilities than equally common non-associated chains. According to a later genetic analysis, donors in an Asian-associated ancestry cluster had fewer N-insertions in productive TCRs than the approximately 630-donor mean. A later analysis found that TCR association rates varied across HLA loci, with DRB1 alleles showing the most associated TCRs and HLA-C alleles the fewest. In the study, around 150 TCR beta chains were listed as associated with cytomegalovirus. Three of the identified cytomegalovirus-associated TCR beta chains were confirmed in vitro to be specific for cytomegalovirus antigens. The sequencing pipeline was judged likely to have produced a cluster of highly shared sequence variants as a technical artifact. In an earlier analysis of around 500 of the donors, most TCR beta V segments appeared in productive rearrangements about 87% or about 30% of the time, broadly matching IMGT annotations. While some public TCRs were present in many individuals, most TCR sequences turned up only very rarely across donors.

Note on this clone: Its specific antigen is unknown. No much larger clone is present one base from it, and per-base qualities are unavailable.

Unmatched junction bases come to 5, with V trimmed by 6 bases and J by 5 bases. Taken from cysteine to phenylalanine, the CDR3 has 13 residues. Just the 39-base CDR3 DNA is kept, in frame starting at base 1. The germline V gene sets CDR1 to MNHEY and CDR2 to SVGAGI. To prepare the library, the immunoSEQ multiplex PCR assay was applied. A mixture of 60 forward primers for TCR Vbeta segments and 13 reverse primers for TCR Jbeta segments was used in the multiplex PCR. The CDR3 region of rearranged TCR beta genes was amplified from genomic DNA by a multiplex PCR assay. Amplified TCR beta libraries were sequenced as 87-base-pair reads on the Illumina HiSeq System. The paper's processing steps were these. A later analysis tallied 80 million to 95 million unique TCR beta chains across the 666 repertoires, and 10 million to 11 million of those chains were shared by two or more donors. Raw reads were error-corrected and collapsed into unique sequences with a nearest-neighbor algorithm that merged closely related sequences to remove PCR and sequencing errors. To assign V, D and J gene segments, CDR3 sequences were aligned to IMGT reference sequences. For a sequence to be retained, a match of at least six nucleotides to both a V gene segment and a J gene segment was required. Rearrangements were called productive when the CDR3 lacked stop codons and stayed in frame with V and J; all others were non-productive. CDR3 was defined according to IMGT convention as the region running from the second conserved V-encoded cysteine to the conserved J-encoded phenylalanine. The earlier analysis of approximately 500 of the donors excluded sequences that lacked an unambiguous match to a single V gene segment. An earlier analysis of 587 of the donors classified V segments as functional when productive rearrangements were above 56.7% and as segregating when the standard deviation between donors was above 5%. A statistical classification framework was built to diagnose cytomegalovirus status from the catalog of TCR beta chain sequences. In a later analysis, V and J genes were assigned by comparing TCR nucleotide sequences against IMGT/GENE-DB human TR gene sequences. In a later analysis, CDR3 sequences and most-parsimonious VDJ recombination scenarios were assigned using the TCRdist pipeline. In a later analysis, each TCR beta chain was defined by its CDR3 amino acid sequence together with its V-gene family, and reads without a unique V-gene family were excluded. As a way to deal with suspected cross-contamination and a sequencing artifact, a later analysis dropped roughly 620 nucleotide sequences that were highly shared and had low generation probability. In a later analysis, a clonal expansion index was calculated for each public chain from normalized within-repertoire ranks of inferred template counts. In a later analysis, generation probabilities were computed using a VDJ recombination model fitted to out-of-frame rearrangements, and the results were checked against IGoR. A later analysis scored TCR-TCR, TCR-HLA and TCR-CMV co-occurrence with hypergeometric tests, applying a repertoire-size bias correction to TCR pairs. To estimate false discovery rates, a later analysis permuted the HLA or CMV assignments 20 times. A later analysis grouped co-occurring TCRs with DBSCAN, adding TCRdist sequence similarity when clustering within HLA-allele-positive subsets. Co-occurrence clustering excluded repertoires with fewer than 30,000 or more than 120,000 public chains, plus five with anomalous nucleotide sharing. The clones in this table, taken by TCRdb from immuneACCESS, are in-frame only. Not every clone is retained; where verified, under half of the shortfall comes from an unresolved V gene, and the cause of the rest is unknown. The V and J calls and clone size were taken over from that table, and D and trimming were inferred from the DNA. The sample yields 120,000 or so clones; more than 80% were counted once. In total, the top ten clones hold about 1.8% of the sample.

In total, over 600 healthy bone marrow donors made up the cohort. All cohort members were sampled while nominally healthy, although unrecorded immune exposures were likely present. The donor was CMV seronegative and was included in the group of about 400 seronegative cohort members. A peripheral blood sample was collected from each donor, and TCR beta sequencing was performed on peripheral blood mononuclear cells. Genomic DNA was extracted from the blood cell samples with the Qiagen DNeasy Blood Extraction Kit. The receptor was isolated from a man aged 40-49 years in good health and CMV-seronegative. The sequenced sample was PBMCs. Recombination joined TRBV6-5 with TRBJ1-2; 8 central bases correspond to TRBD1. This receptor carries the CDR3 CASRDGTGYGYTF. The DNA sequence follows: TGTGCCAGCAGGGATGGGACAGGATATGGCTACACCTTC.